What follows are 11 T cell receptor beta chains derived from one specimen sequenced in a study of blood T cell repertoires in COVID-19. Method: immunoSEQ multiplex PCR; TCRdb's copy keeps in-frame clones and lacks some. The sample lists approximately 210,000 clones, 84% occurring once. What was sequenced was peripheral blood. The receptors here all came from a woman aged 80 or older with COVID-19, enrolled during active disease.

The chain carries TRBV5-1 and TRBJ2-1; TRBD1 agrees at 7 bases. After removal of 2 bases from V and 0 bases from J, the junction contained 2 bases not matched to a gene. This CDR3 spans 15 amino acids. CDR1 is SGHRS and CDR2 is YFSETQ in the germline V gene. As DNA, the CDR3 is TGCGCCAGCAGCTTTGGGGACAGCTCCTACAATGAGCAGTTCTTC. Encoded protein: CASSFGDSSYNEQFF.

The J gene is TRBJ1-5, the V gene TRBV4-1; 10 bases map to TRBD1. The CDR3 consists of 17 residues. Germline V CDR1 and CDR2: MGHRA, YSYEKL. The junction had 4 bases not matched to a gene; V was cut back by 2 bases and J by 0 bases. CDR3 loop: CASSQRTGGDSNQPQHF. The CDR3 nucleotides are TGCGCCAGCAGCCAACGGACAGGGGGGGATAGCAATCAGCCCCAGCATTTT.

This sequence joins TRBV28 and TRBJ1-2; unclear D gene. There are 15 residues in the CDR3. Trimming took 5 bases from V and 5 from J, leaving 18 bases between them. Germline V gives CDR1 MDHEN, CDR2 SYDVKM. The CDR3 loop reads CASSPGNYPRYGYTF. The CDR3 nucleotides are TGTGCCAGCAGTCCCGGGAACTACCCAAGGTATGGCTACACCTTC.

This chain links TRBV7-2 with TRBJ1-5; a weak D match, TRBD1 (6 bases). The CDR3 is 15 amino acids. V lost 6 bases and J lost 1, with 13 bases in between. CDR1 is SGHTA, CDR2 FQGNSA, per germline. The CDR3 loop reads CASRPAQGSNQPQHF. The CDR3 bases are TGTGCCAGCAGACCAGCCCAGGGGAGCAATCAGCCCCAGCATTTT.

The gene calls are TRBV10-3 and TRBJ2-1, with 7 bases matching TRBD1. Germline V gene data show CDR1 as ENHRY and CDR2 as SYGVKD. Unmatched junction bases numbered 7, after V lost 10 bases and J lost 4 bases. The CDR3 has 13 residues. The DNA for the CDR3 is TGTGCCACAAACCGGGACAGTTACAATGAGCAGTTCTTC. Translated: CATNRDSYNEQFF.

The CDR3 loop is CASSSIPLRDRGAEAFF. The CDR3 region has the DNA TGCGCCAGCAGCTCTATACCTCTCCGGGACAGGGGCGCTGAAGCTTTCTTT. The chain couples TRBV5-1 to TRBJ1-1; 10 bases are shared with TRBD1. This CDR3 is 17 amino acids long. The ends lost 3 bases at V and 6 bases at J; junction bases unmatched: 14. Germline values: CDR1 SGHRS, CDR2 YFSETQ.

This rearrangement joins TRBV7-3 to TRBJ2-7; 8 bases are shared with TRBD2. CDR1 and CDR2 (germline): SGHTA, FQGTGA. V was pared by 5 bases and J by 2 bases, with 5 bases of the junction left unmatched. The CDR3 loop spans 14 amino acids. For the CDR3, the DNA is TGTGCCAGCAGCCCGGGAGGGGGGGCCTACGAGCAGTACTTC. Translating it yields CASSPGGGAYEQYF.

The CDR3 nucleotides read TGCAGCGTTGAAAATGGCATGAACACTGAAGCTTTCTTT. Protein: CSVENGMNTEAFF. The V and J genes are TRBV29-1 and TRBJ1-1; no definite D call. The V gene lost 2 bases and the J gene lost 0 bases, with 7 bases spanning the gap. The CDR3 extends over 13 amino acids. Per the germline V gene, CDR1 is SQVTM and CDR2 is ANQGSEA.

The chain uses TRBV3-1 (or the pseudogene TRBV3-2) and TRBJ2-6; D possibly corresponds to TRBD1 (6 bases). Germline CDR1 and CDR2: LGHDT and YNNKEL (reference sequence). CDR3 length: 15 residues. Trimming shortened V by 6 bases and J by 1 base, and 10 bases separated the two germline ends. CDR3 residues: CASRPDSSGANVLTF. Here the CDR3 DNA reads TGTGCCAGCAGACCGGACAGTTCTGGGGCCAACGTCCTGACTTTC.

Concerning this clone itself: A read error may account for a junction end that differs from germline. The V and J genes are TRBV5-4 and TRBJ1-6; D perhaps matches TRBD1 (6 bases). The CDR3 totals 16 residues. Germline V gene sequence: CDR1 SGHNT, CDR2 YYREEE (reference sequence). CDR3 in amino acids: CASSLGGQSSNSPLHF. In DNA form, the CDR3 reads TGTGCCAGCAGCTTGGGAGGACAGTCCTCTAATTCACCCCTCCACTTT.

The rearrangement joins TRBV27 to TRBJ1-6, with D maybe TRBD1 (6 bases). The germline V gene has CDR1 MNHEY and CDR2 SMNVEV (reference sequence). Trimming took off 2 bases at V and 0 bases at J, with 17 bases between the two ends. CDR3 size: 19 residues. In DNA, the CDR3 is TGTGCCAGCAGTTTAACCCGCGGGGGACATAGCTCCTATAATTCACCCCTCCACTTT. Translation: CASSLTRGGHSSYNSPLHF.